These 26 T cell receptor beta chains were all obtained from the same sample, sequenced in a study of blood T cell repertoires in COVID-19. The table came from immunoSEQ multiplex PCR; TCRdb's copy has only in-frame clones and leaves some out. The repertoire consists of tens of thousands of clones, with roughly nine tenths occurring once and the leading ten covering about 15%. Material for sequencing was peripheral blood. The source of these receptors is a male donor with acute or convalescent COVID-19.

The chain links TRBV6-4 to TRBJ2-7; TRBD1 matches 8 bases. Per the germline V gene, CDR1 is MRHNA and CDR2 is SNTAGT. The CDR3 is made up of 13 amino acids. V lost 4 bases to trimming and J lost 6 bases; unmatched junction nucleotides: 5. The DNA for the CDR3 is TGTGCCAGCAGTGCCCAACAGGGGGGCGAGCAGTACTTC. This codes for CASSAQQGGEQYF.

The chain's CDR3 is CASSSRLAGRSSYNEQFF. For the CDR3, the DNA is TGCGCCAGCAGCTCCAGACTAGCGGGGCGAAGCTCCTACAATGAGCAGTTCTTC. The chain recombines TRBV5-1 with TRBJ2-1; TRBD2 matches at 11 bases. The length of the CDR3 is 18 residues. Germline V lookup: CDR1 SGHRS, CDR2 YFSETQ. The V segment lost 3 bases and the J segment 0 bases; nucleotides outside the gene matches: 8.

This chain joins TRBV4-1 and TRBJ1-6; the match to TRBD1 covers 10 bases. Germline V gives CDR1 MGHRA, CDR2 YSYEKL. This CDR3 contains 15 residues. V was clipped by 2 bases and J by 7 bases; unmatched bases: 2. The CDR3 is CASSQRTGGNSPLHF. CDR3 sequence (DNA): TGCGCCAGCAGCCAAAGGACAGGGGGAAATTCACCCCTCCACTTT.

The CDR3 spells CASSRVTGIGEKLFF. CDR3 nucleotide sequence: TGTGCCAGCAGCCGCGTGACAGGGATCGGGGAAAAACTGTTTTTT. V gene TRBV14 combines with J gene TRBJ1-4; 7 nucleotides agree with TRBD1. The V and J ends lost 4 bases and 8 bases, in that order; junction bases with no gene match: 10. Germline CDR1 is SGHDN and CDR2 is FVKESK. The length of the CDR3 is 15 residues. Looking up the rest from reference TRBV14 and TRBJ1-4 gives the full variable domain: EAGVTQFPSHSVIEKGQTVTLRCDPISGHDNLYWYRRVMGKEIKFLLHFVKESKQDESGMPNNRFLAERTGGTYSTLKVQPAELEDSGVYFCASSRVTGIGEKLFFGSGTQLSVL.

DNA for the CDR3: TGTGCCAGCAGCCAGGTATCAGATACGCAGTATTTT. Its protein is CASSQVSDTQYF. This chain links TRBV5-6 with TRBJ2-3, with D uncertain. The CDR3 covers 12 residues. Trimming pared 4 bases from V and 4 bases from J, leaving 7 bases between. Germline lookup yields CDR1 SGHDT and CDR2 YYEEEE.

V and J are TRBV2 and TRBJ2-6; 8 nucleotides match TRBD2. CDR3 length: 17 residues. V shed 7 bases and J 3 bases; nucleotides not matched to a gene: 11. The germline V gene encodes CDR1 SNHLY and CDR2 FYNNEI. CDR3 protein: CASKRWSGGDGANVLTF. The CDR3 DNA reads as TGTGCCAGCAAGAGGTGGAGCGGGGGCGATGGGGCCAACGTCCTGACTTTC.

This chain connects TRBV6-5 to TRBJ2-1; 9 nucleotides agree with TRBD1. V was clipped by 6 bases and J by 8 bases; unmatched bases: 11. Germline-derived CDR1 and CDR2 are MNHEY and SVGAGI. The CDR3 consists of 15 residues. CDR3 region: CASSPTGTGTHEQFF. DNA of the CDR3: TGTGCCAGCAGCCCGACCGGGACAGGGACCCATGAGCAGTTCTTC.

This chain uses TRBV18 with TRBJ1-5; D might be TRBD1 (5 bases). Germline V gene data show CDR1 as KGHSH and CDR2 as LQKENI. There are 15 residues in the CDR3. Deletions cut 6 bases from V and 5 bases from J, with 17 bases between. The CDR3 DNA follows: TGTGCCAGCTCCGGAGGGGCCGGGAGGGATCAGCCCCAGCATTTT. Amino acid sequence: CASSGGAGRDQPQHF. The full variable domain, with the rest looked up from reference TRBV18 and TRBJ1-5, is NAGVMQNPRHLVRRRGQEARLRCSPMKGHSHVYWYRQLPEEGLKFMVYLQKENIIDESGMPKERFSAEFPKEGPSILRIQQVVRGDSAAYFCASSGGAGRDQPQHFGDGTRLSIL.

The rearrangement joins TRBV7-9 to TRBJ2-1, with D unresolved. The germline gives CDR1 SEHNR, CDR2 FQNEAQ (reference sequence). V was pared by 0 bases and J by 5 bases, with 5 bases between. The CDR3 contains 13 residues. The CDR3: CASSLAGHNEQFF. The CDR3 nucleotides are TGTGCCAGCAGCTTAGCGGGCCACAATGAGCAGTTCTTC.

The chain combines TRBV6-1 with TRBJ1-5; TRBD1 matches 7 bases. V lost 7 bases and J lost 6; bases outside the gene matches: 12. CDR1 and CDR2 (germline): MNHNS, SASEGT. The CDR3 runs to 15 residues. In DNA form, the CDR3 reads TGTGCCAGCACCAACGACAGGGAAGATGCTCAGCCCCAGCATTTT. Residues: CASTNDREDAQPQHF.

CDR3 in DNA: TGTGCCAGCAGTCATCGACAGGGTCGGGGCAATCAGCCCCAGCATTTT. It yields the protein CASSHRQGRGNQPQHF. The chain links TRBV13 to TRBJ1-5, with 7 bases lining up with TRBD1. Germline-derived CDR1 and CDR2 are PRHDT and FYEKMQ (reference sequence). V trimming: 6 bases; J trimming: 2 bases; junction bases outside the gene matches: 10. The CDR3 covers 16 residues.

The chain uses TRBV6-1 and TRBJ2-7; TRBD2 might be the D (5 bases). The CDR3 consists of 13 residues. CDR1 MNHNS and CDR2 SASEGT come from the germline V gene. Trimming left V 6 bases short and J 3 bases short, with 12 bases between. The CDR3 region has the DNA TGTGCCAGCAGGTCAACGGGGTTCTACGAGCAGTACTTC. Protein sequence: CASRSTGFYEQYF.

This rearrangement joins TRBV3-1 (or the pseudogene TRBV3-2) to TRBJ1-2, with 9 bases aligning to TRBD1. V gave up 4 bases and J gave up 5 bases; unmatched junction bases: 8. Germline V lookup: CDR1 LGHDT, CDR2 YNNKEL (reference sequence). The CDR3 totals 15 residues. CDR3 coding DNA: TGTGCCAGCAGCCCCGGCCGGACAGGGGTTTATGGCTACACCTTC. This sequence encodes CASSPGRTGVYGYTF.

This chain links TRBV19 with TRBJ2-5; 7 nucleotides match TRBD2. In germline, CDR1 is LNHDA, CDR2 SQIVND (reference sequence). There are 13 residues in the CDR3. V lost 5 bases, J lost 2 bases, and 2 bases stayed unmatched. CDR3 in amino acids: CASSGGSQETQYF. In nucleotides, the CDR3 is TGTGCCAGTAGTGGCGGGAGTCAAGAGACCCAGTACTTC.

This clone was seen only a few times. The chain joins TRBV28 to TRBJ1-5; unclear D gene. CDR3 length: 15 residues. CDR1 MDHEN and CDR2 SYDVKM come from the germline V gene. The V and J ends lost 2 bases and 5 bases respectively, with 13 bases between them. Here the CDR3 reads CASSLPLRADQPQHF. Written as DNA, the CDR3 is TGTGCCAGCAGTTTACCCCTGAGGGCGGATCAGCCCCAGCATTTT.

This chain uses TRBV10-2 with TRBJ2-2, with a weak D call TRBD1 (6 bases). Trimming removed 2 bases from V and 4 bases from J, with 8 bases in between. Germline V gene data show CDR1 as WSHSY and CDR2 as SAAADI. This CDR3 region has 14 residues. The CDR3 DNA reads TGCGCCAGCAGTGAGCAGGGGAGCACCGGGGAGCTGTTTTTT. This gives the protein CASSEQGSTGELFF.

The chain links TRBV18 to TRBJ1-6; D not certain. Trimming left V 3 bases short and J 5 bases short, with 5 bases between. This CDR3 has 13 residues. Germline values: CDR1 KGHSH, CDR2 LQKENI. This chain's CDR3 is CASSPENNSPLHF. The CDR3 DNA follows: TGTGCCAGCTCACCGGAGAATAATTCACCCCTCCACTTT.

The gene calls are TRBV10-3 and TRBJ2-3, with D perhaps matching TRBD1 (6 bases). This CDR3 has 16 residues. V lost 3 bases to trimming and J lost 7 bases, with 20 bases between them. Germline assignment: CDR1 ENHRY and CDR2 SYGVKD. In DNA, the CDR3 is TGTGCCATCAGTGATGGACAGTCGGGTCTGATAAATACGCAGTATTTT. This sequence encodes CAISDGQSGLINTQYF.

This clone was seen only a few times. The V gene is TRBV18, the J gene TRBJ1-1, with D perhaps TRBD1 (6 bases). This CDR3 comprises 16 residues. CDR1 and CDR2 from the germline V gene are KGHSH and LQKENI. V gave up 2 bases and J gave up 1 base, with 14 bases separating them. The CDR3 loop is CASSPIQAGENTEAFF. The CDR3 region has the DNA TGTGCCAGCTCACCAATTCAGGCAGGGGAGAACACTGAAGCTTTCTTT.

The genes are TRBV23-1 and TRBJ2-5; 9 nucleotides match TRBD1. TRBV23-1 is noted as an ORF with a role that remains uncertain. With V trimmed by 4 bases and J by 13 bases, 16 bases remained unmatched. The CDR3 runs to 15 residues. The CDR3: CASSRSWDRETPMYF. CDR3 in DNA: TGCGCCAGCAGTCGCTCTTGGGACAGGGAAACCCCAATGTACTTC.

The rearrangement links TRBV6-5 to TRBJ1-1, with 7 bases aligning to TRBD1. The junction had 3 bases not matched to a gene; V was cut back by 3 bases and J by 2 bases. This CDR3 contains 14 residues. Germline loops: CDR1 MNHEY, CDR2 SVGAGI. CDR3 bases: TGTGCCAGCAGTTATGACAGGGCCAACACTGAAGCTTTCTTT. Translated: CASSYDRANTEAFF.

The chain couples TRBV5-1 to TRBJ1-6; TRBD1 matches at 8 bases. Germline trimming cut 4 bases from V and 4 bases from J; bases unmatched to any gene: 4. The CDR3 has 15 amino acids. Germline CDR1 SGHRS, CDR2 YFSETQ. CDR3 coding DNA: TGCGCCAGCAGCAAGGACAGGGTTTATAATTCACCCCTCCACTTT. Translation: CASSKDRVYNSPLHF. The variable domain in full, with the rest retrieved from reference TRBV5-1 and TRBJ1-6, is KAGVTQTPRYLIKTRGQQVTLSCSPISGHRSVSWYQQTPGQGLQFLFEYFSETQRNKGNFPGRFSGRQFSNSRSEMNVSTLELGDSALYLCASSKDRVYNSPLHFGNGTRLTVT.

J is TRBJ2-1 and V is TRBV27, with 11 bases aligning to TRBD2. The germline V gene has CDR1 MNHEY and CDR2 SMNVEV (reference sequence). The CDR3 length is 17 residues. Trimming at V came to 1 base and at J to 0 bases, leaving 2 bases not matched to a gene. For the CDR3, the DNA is TGTGCCAGCAGTTTATTTAGCGGGGGGGCCTCCTACAATGAGCAGTTCTTC. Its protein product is CASSLFSGGASYNEQFF.

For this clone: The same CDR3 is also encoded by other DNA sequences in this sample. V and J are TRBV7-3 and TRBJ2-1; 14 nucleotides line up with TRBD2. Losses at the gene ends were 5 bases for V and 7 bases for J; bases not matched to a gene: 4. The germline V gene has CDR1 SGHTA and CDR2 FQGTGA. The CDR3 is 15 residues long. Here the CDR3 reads CASSPGTSGGNEQFF. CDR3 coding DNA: TGTGCCAGCAGCCCCGGGACTAGCGGGGGAAATGAGCAGTTCTTC.

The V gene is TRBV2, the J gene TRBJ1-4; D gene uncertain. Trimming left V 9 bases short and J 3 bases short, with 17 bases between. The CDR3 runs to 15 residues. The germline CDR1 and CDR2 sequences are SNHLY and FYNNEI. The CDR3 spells CARRTPRVANEKLFF. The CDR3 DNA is TGTGCCAGGAGGACGCCGAGGGTGGCTAATGAAAAACTGTTTTTT.

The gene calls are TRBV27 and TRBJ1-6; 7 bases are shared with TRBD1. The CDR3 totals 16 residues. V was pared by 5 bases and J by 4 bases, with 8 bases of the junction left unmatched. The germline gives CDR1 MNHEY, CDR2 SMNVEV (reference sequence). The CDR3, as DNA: TGTGCCAGCAGTAGACAGGGAGACGTATATAATTCACCCCTCCACTTT. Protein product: CASSRQGDVYNSPLHF.